The T cell receptor (beta chain) under discussion was sequenced for a study of human T cells and chemical hapten exposure. Study overall: While the approximately 24-week study was under way, patients received diphenylcyclopropenone on the scalp every week. Findings of the study overall: In comparison with controls, expanded TCRs gave rise to a significantly larger number of large CDR3 similarity clusters. Unchanged with DPC sensitization were TCRs above 1 in 1000 frequency.

Time point of the sample: patch test 1, 2 weeks after DPC sensitization. The treatment: therapeutic diphenylcyclopropenone sensitization with weekly scalp DPC. The library tagged each cDNA molecule with unique molecular identifiers. Each CDR3 protein gets one entry after TCRdb re-called the RACE reads with MiXCR. Among around 160,000 distinct CDR3 sequences listed, about 15% were seen once. Comment on this clonotype: The target antigen is unknown.

This CDR3 has 11 residues. The ends were cut back, 3 bases at V and 6 bases at J, with 6 bases in the middle. This TCR was sampled from a woman in her thirties with alopecia areata. Some clones in this sample may be carry-over from other donors' samples. The chain links TRBV12-3 or TRBV12-4 to TRBJ2-7; D remains ambiguous. The material sequenced was whole blood, taken in connection with sensitization to the hapten diphenylcyclopropenone (DPC). The CDR3 nucleotides are TGTGCCAGCAGTTTCGGGCTCGAGCAGTACTTC. Translated: CASSFGLEQYF.